This record covers a single TCR beta chain. No antigen is known for it. Survey-level resolution applied to immunoSEQ assay v3.0. Data came from immunoSEQ multiplex PCR; TCRdb stores just in-frame clones and leaves some out. Among 20,000 to 25,000 clones listed, 65% to 90% were seen once. The data stem from a study of long-term antiretroviral therapy in people with HIV. V dropped 1 base and J dropped 7 bases, with 5 bases sitting between them. The length of the CDR3 is 13 residues. Germline values: CDR1 SGHTA, CDR2 FQGNSA. Study-level findings and limits: Within the repertoire, clones expanded before ART were dominant at all time points. Participants lacked recorded data on ART adherence, viral resistance or therapy changes.

Every participant gave one or more pre-ART and two or more post-ART PBMC samples. The chain employs TRBV7-2 and TRBJ1-6; D gene ambiguous. This clonotype was obtained from a man aged 35 to 55 with HIV. Sequencing used unsorted PBMCs, obtained 0.1 years before starting antiretroviral therapy. In DNA form, the CDR3 reads TGTGCCAGCAGCTTAGTAGGGAATTCACCCCTCCACTTT. Translated: CASSLVGNSPLHF.